This entry is about one TCR beta chain. The antigen it recognizes is unknown. Base qualities are missing; no much larger clone stands one base away. All donors were healthy Caucasians. Three pairs of female monozygotic twins, all aged roughly 18 to 29 years, were included in the twin cohort. RNA for TCR libraries was isolated from peripheral blood mononuclear cells. The library relied on 5' RACE. This sample was sequenced with an Illumina HiSeq 2000. A universal primer binding site was added through template switching, and the final cDNA carried a unique molecular identifier so that TCR cDNA molecules could be counted accurately. Specific primers in the conserved constant-segment region were used to synthesize first-strand cDNA for TCR alpha and beta chains. To control for contamination, each cDNA library was double barcoded with a SMART-Mk sample barcode plus Illumina barcodes. TruSeq adapter sequences and Illumina sample barcodes were added in two successive PCR steps. The TCR alpha and beta cDNA libraries were sequenced on the Illumina HiSeq platform using custom primers. The paper's processing steps were these. MiGEC processed the raw reads to extract unique molecular identifiers, while MiXCR was used to determine the CDR3 positions. For each individual, recombination models were inferred using an EM algorithm with the repgenHMM and IGoR tools. Shared clonotypes were analyzed with the tcR package in R, and sharing was normalized by the product of cloneset sizes. To study raw recombination without the effects of thymic and clonal selection, out-of-frame nonproductive sequences were analyzed. TCRdb reanalyzed the raw reads on its own, using fastp at Q25 for trimming and MiXCR for clone calling, and kept in-frame beta chains. Every CDR3 protein is listed once, alongside the most common genes and DNA of its rows. The V and J calls and clone size come from TCRdb's table, not from the authors' own analysis. The sample table shows 650,000 to 800,000 distinct CDR3 sequences, and 8.6% are seen once. 0.98% of the sample is taken by the ten largest.

This sample was taken from a study of identical twins (dated by TCRdb to 2016 to 2017). In terms of the full investigation: TCR alpha and beta repertoires from monozygotic twins, unrelated adults of various ages and cord blood were deep-sequenced to test whether fetal clonotypes persist. Replicate twin experiments were performed at different times using different library preparation protocols to rule out contamination.

Overall study outcomes, separate from this receptor: Recombination models systematically underestimated out-of-frame TCR alpha sharing in monozygotic twins but agreed with sharing between unrelated individuals. Because the same donors could not be followed over many years, the conclusions depended on cross-sectional statistical analysis. The excess sharing between twins in beta out-of-frame sequences was weaker because fewer shared sequences reduced the signal-to-noise ratio. Fewer insertions were carried by abundant cord blood beta clonotypes, a similar but weaker trend appeared in young adult naive repertoires, and no such trend appeared in memory repertoires. Invariant T cells such as MAIT and iNKT could partly confound zero-insertion analyses, though diverse VJ usage argued against this for most clonotypes. Out-of-frame TCR alpha sequences shared between twins showed an excess of low generation-probability sequences compared with coincidental sharing between unrelated individuals.

These same records also appear under a second study, on yellow fever vaccine responses in identical twins. The second study, in turn, reports: The T cell response to vaccination in identical twins was reported by the authors to appear partly convergent and partly personalized. The study precisely tracked vaccine-responding T cell clones in identical twins.

This sequence originates from a woman aged 18-29 years in good health. The material sequenced was PBMCs.

The CDR3 region: CASSSEGALNIQYF. At the DNA level, the sequence is TGTGCCAGCAGCTCAGAGGGGGCCCTAAACATTCAGTACTTC. This sequence uses TRBV11-2 and TRBJ2-4; TRBD1 lines up with 7 middle nucleotides. The CDR3 spans 14 residues, from the cysteine through the phenylalanine. CDR3 DNA is the only sequence kept; it has 42 bases, read in frame from the first base. As encoded in the germline V gene, CDR1 is SGHAT while CDR2 is FQNNGV. Unmatched junction bases come to 6, with V trimmed by 4 bases and J by 6 bases. Beyond the CDR3, the reference TRBV11-2 and TRBJ2-4 genes provide the residues; the full variable domain reads: EAGVAQSPRYKIIEKRQSVAFWCNPISGHATLYWYQQILGQGPKLLIQFQNNGVVDDSQLPKDRFSAERLKGVDSTLKIQPAKLEDSAVYLCASSSEGALNIQYFGAGTRLSVL.